The subject of this entry is one TCR beta chain. The sample originates from a study of shared clonotypes between healthy human individuals. The CDR3 loop spans 14 amino acids. Losses at the gene ends were 10 bases for V and 1 base for J; bases not matched to a gene: 6. Germline CDR1 is ENHRY and CDR2 is SYGVKD. Positive CCR7 selection of CD45RO-negative cells yielded the naive CD8 cells, and terminally differentiated effector memory CD45RA+ cells were excluded. Adult donors, all healthy and HIV-negative, had no recent acute infections or vaccinations. The authors split each subset's genomic DNA evenly across several immunoSEQ plates. The protocol was immunoSEQ multiplex PCR, while the TCRdb copy is restricted to in-frame clones and leaves out a portion. The sample shows just over 2,000,000 clones, about 95% of them seen only once.

V usage is TRBV10-3 and J usage is TRBJ2-3; 9 positions match TRBD1. This clonotype was obtained from a man aged 18 to 35 in good health. The source material was naive CD8+ T cells sorted from blood. The CDR3 is CATDRGEGTDTQYF. As DNA, the CDR3 is TGTGCCACGGACAGGGGAGAAGGCACAGATACGCAGTATTTT.